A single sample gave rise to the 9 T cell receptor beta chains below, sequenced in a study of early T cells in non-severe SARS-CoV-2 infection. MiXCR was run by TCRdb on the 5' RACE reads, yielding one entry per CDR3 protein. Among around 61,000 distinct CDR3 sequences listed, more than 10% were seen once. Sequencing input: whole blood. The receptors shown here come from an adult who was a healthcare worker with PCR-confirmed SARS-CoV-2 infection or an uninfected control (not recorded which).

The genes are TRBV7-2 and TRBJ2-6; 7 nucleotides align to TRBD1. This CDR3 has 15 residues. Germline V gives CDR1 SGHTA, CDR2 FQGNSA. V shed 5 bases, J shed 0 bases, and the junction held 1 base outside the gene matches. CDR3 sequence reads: CASSGQVSGANVLTF. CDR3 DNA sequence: TGTGCCAGCAGCGGACAGGTCTCTGGGGCCAACGTCCTGACTTTC.

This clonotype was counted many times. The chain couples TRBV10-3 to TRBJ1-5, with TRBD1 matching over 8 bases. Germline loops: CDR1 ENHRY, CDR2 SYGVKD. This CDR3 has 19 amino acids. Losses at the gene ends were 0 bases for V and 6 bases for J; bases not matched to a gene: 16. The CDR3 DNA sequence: TGTGCCATCAGTGAGTCCCCAGGGACAGGTGTATCTCTCCCTCAGCCCCAGCATTTT. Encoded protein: CAISESPGTGVSLPQPQHF.

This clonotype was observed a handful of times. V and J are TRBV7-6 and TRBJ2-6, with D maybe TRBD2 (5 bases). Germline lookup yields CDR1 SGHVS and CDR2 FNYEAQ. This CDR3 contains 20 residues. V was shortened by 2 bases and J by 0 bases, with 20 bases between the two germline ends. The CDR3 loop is CASSLPLASPTYSGANVLTF. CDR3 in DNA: TGTGCCAGCAGCTTACCCCTAGCCTCACCGACCTACTCTGGGGCCAACGTCCTGACTTTC.

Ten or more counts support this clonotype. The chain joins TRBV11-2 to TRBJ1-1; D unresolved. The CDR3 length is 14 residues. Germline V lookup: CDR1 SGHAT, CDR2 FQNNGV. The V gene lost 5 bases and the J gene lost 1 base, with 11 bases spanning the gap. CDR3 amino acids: CASSRSNSNTEAFF. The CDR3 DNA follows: TGTGCCAGCAGCAGAAGTAATTCGAACACTGAAGCTTTCTTT.

The CDR3 region is CSGGLTLNEQFF. DNA of the CDR3: TGCAGCGGGGGACTGACTCTCAATGAGCAGTTCTTC. The chain couples TRBV20-1 to TRBJ2-1; TRBD2 might be the D (6 bases). CDR1 is DFQATT and CDR2 is SNEGSKA in the germline V gene (reference sequence). The CDR3 is 12 amino acids.

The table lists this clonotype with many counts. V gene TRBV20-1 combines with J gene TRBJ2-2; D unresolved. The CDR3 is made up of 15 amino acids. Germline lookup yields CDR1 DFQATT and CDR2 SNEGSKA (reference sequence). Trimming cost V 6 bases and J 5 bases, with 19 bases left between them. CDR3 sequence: CSARGRLLSTGELFF. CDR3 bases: TGCAGTGCCCGCGGCCGCTTACTGTCGACCGGGGAGCTGTTTTTT.

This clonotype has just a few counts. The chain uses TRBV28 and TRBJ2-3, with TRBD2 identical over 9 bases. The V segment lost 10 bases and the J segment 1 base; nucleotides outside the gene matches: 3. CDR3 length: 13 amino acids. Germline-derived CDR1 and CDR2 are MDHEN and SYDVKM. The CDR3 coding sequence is TGTGCCACCATAGCGGGGGGCACAGATACGCAGTATTTT. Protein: CATIAGGTDTQYF.

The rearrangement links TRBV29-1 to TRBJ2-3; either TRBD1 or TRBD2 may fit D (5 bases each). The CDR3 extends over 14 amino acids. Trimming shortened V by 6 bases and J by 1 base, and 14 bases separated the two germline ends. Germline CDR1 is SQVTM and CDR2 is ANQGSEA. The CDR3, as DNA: TGCAGCGTCATCCATGGGGGACGCACAGATACGCAGTATTTT. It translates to CSVIHGGRTDTQYF.

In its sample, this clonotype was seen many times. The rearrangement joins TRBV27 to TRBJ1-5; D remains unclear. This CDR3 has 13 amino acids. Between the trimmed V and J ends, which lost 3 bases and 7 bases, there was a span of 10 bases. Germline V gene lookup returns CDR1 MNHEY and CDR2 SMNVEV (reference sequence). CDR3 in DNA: TGTGCCAGCAGTTTCACTCATTACCAGCCCCAGCATTTT. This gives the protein CASSFTHYQPQHF.